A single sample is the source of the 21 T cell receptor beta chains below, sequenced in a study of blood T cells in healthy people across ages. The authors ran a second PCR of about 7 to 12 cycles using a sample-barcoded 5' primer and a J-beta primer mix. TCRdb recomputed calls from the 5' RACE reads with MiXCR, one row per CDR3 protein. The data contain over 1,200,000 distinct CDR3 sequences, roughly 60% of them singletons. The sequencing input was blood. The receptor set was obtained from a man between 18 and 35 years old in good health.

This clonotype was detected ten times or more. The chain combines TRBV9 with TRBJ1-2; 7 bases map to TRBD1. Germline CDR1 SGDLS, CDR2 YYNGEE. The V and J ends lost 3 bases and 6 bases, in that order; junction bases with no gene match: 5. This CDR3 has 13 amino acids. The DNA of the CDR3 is TGTGCCAGCAGCGACGACAGGGAGGATGGCTACACCTTC. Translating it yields CASSDDREDGYTF.

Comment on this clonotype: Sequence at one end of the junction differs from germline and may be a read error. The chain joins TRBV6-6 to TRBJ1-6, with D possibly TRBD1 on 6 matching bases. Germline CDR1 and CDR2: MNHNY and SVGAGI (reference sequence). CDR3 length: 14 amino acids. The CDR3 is CASNYDRMNSPLHF. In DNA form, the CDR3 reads TGTGCCAGCAATTACGACAGGATGAATTCACCCCTCCACTTT.

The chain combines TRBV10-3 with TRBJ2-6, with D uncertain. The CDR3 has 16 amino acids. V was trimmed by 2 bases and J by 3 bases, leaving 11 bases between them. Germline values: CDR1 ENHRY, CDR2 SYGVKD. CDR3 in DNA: TGTGCCATCAGTGAGGTGGTGGGTAGTGGGGCCAACGTCCTGACTTTC. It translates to CAISEVVGSGANVLTF.

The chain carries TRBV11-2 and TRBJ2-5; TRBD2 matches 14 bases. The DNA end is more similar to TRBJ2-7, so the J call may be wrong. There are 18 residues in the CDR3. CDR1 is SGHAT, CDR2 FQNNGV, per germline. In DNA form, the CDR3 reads TGTGCCAGCAGAAAATTCGGTGGGACTAGCGGGAGAGGGGACGAGCAGTACTTC. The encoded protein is CASRKFGGTSGRGDEQYF.

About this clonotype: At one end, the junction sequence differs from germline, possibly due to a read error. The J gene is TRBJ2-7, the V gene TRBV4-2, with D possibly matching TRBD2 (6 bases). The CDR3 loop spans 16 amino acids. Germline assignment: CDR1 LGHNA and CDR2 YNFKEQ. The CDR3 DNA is TGTGCCAGCAGCCAAGAGGCGGGGCTAAGCTCCTACGGGCAGTACTTC. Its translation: CASSQEAGLSSYGQYF.

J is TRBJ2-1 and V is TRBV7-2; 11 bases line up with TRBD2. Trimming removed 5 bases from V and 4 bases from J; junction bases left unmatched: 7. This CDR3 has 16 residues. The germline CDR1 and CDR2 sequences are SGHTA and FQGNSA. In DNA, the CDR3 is TGTGCCAGCAGCACCTCGGGACTAGCGGTATACAATGAGCAGTTCTTC. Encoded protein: CASSTSGLAVYNEQFF.

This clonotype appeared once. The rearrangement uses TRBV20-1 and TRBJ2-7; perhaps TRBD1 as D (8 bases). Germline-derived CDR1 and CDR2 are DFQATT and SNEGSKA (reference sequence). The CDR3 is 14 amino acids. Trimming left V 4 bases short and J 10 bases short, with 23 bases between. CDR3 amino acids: CSAKLADRVGVQYF. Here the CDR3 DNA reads TGCAGTGCTAAGCTAGCGGACAGGGTTGGTGTACAGTACTTC.

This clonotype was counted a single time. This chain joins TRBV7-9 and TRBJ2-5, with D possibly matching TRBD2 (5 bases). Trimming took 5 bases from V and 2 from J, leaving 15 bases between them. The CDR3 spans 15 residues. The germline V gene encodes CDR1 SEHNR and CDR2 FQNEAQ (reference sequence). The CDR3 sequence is CASSLRGTRQETQYF. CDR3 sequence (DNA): TGTGCCAGCAGCCTTCGGGGAACTAGGCAAGAGACCCAGTACTTC.

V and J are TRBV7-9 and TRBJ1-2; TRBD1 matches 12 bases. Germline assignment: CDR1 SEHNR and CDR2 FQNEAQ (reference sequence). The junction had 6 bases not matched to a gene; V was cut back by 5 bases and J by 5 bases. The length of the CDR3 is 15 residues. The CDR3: CASSTRDRGLYGYTF. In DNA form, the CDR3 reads TGTGCCAGCAGCACCCGGGACAGGGGGCTATATGGCTACACCTTC.

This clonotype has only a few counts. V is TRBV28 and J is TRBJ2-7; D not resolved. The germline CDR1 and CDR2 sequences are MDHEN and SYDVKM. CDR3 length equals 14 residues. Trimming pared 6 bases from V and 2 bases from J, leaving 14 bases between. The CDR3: CASRKINNPYEQYF. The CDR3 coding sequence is TGTGCCAGCAGGAAAATAAACAATCCCTACGAGCAGTACTTC. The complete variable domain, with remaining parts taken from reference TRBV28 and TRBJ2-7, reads DVKVTQSSRYLVKRTGEKVFLECVQDMDHENMFWYRQDPGLGLRLIYFSYDVKMKEKGDIPEGYSVSREKKERFSLILESASTNQTSMYLCASRKINNPYEQYFGPGTRLTVT.

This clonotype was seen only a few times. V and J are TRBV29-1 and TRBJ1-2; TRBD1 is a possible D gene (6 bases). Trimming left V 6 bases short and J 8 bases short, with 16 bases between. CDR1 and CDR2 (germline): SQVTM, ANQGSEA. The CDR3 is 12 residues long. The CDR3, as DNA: TGCAGCGTGGACACAGGGATCGGAGGCTACACCTTC. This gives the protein CSVDTGIGGYTF. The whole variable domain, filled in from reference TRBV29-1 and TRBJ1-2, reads SAVISQKPSRDICQRGTSLTIQCQVDSQVTMMFWYRQQPGQSLTLIATANQGSEATYESGFVIDKFPISRPNLTFSTLTVSNMSPEDSSIYLCSVDTGIGGYTFGSGTRLTVV.

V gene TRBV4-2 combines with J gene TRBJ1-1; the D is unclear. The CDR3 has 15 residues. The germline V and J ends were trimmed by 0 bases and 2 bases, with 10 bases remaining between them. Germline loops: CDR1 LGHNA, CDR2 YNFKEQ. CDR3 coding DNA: TGTGCCAGCAGCCAAGATCGGCAGATTAACACTGAAGCTTTCTTT. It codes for CASSQDRQINTEAFF.

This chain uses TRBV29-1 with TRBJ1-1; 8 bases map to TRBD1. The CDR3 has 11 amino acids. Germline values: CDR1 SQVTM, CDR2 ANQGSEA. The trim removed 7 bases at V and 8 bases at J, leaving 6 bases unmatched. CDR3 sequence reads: CSAQGTGEAFF. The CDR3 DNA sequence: TGCAGCGCCCAGGGGACAGGAGAAGCTTTCTTT.

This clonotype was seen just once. CDR3 sequence: CSVLGQGDSNYGYTF. CDR3 nucleotides: TGCAGCGTCCTCGGACAGGGAGACTCTAACTATGGCTACACCTTC. This chain joins TRBV29-1 and TRBJ1-2; 8 positions match TRBD1. This CDR3 is built from 15 residues. V lost 6 bases, J lost 0 bases, and 9 bases stayed unmatched. Germline V gives CDR1 SQVTM, CDR2 ANQGSEA.

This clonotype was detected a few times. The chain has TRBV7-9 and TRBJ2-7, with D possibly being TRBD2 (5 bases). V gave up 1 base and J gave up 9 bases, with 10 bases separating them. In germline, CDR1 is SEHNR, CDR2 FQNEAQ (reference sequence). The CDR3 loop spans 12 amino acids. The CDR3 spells CASSLGAEGQYF. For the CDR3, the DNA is TGTGCCAGCAGCTTAGGTGCCGAGGGGCAGTACTTC.

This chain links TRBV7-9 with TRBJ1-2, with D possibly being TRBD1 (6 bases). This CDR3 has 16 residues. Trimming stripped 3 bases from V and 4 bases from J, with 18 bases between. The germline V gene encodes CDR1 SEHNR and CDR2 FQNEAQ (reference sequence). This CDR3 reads CASSFLTGRMSYGYTF. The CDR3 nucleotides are TGTGCCAGCAGCTTCCTTACAGGGAGGATGAGCTATGGCTACACCTTC.

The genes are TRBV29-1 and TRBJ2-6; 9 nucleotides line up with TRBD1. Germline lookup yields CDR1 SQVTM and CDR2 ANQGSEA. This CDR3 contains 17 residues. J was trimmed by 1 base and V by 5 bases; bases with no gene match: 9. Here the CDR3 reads CSVFIAGTGSGANVLTF. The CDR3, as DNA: TGCAGCGTTTTCATCGCCGGGACAGGGTCTGGGGCCAACGTCCTGACTTTC.

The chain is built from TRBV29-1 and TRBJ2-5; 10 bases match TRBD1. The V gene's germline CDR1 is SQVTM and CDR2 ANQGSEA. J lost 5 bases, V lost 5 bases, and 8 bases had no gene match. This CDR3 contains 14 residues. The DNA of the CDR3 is TGCAGCGTTATGGACAGGGGGAACTGGGAGACCCAGTACTTC. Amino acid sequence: CSVMDRGNWETQYF. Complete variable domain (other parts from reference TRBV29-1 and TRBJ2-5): SAVISQKPSRDICQRGTSLTIQCQVDSQVTMMFWYRQQPGQSLTLIATANQGSEATYESGFVIDKFPISRPNLTFSTLTVSNMSPEDSSIYLCSVMDRGNWETQYFGPGTRLLVL.

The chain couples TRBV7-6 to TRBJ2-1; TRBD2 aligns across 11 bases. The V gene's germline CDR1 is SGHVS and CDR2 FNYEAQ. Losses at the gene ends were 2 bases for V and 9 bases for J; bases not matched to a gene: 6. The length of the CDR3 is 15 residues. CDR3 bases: TGTGCCAGCAGCTTATTGGGACTAGCGGTTCGTGAGCAGTTCTTC. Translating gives CASSLLGLAVREQFF.

The CDR3 here is CASSLSGGHTQYF. DNA for the CDR3: TGTGCCAGCAGCCTCTCTGGAGGTCATACGCAGTATTTT. The chain carries TRBV27 and TRBJ2-3; D is possibly TRBD2 (5 bases). CDR1 is MNHEY, CDR2 SMNVEV, per germline (reference sequence). V lost 6 bases, J lost 7 bases, and 14 bases lay in between. The CDR3 is 13 amino acids.

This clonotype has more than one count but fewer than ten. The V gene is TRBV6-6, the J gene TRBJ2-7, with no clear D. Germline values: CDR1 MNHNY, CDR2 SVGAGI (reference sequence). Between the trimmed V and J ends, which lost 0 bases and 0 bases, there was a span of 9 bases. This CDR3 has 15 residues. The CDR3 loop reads CASSYSFDGSYEQYF. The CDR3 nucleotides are TGTGCCAGCAGTTACTCGTTTGACGGCTCCTACGAGCAGTACTTC.